A selection of T cell receptor beta chains follows, all from one sample in a study of radiation and T cells in renal cell carcinoma. Sequencing was performed with immunoSEQ multiplex PCR; in TCRdb, only in-frame clones are kept and a portion is missing. Of about 23,000 clones listed, around 57% are singletons. Sequenced material: tumor tissue, taken from a patient whose treatment was nephrectomy without radiotherapy. The source is a human donor with renal cell carcinoma. CDR3s include the opening cysteine and the closing phenylalanine or tryptophan. The D gene is left open where the match is weak. The size of a clone is reported for some rows only, either as once, few or many, or as a class for expanded clones.

size | J | V | D | DNA | CDR3
- | TRBJ2-5 | TRBV15 | - | TGTGCCACCAGCAGAGGGGGGGCGGGGCAAGAGACCCAGTACTTC | CATSRGGAGQETQYF
few | TRBJ2-1 | TRBV7-9 | TRBD2 | TGTGCCAGCAGCTTAGCTAGCGGGGGAGAGCAGTTCTTC | CASSLASGGEQFF
few | TRBJ1-6 | TRBV19 | - | TGTGCCAGTAGTATAGGCTCACCCCTCCACTTT | CASSIGSPLHF
- | TRBJ2-7 | TRBV5-1 | - | TGCGCCAGCAGCACGCCCGGGACTCAGTCATACGAGCAGTACTTC | CASSTPGTQSYEQYF
- | TRBJ2-3 | TRBV7-2 | - | TGTGCCAGCGGCCCTCAGGGGGGCCGTAGCACAGATACGCAGTATTTT | CASGPQGGRSTDTQYF
- | TRBJ1-2 | TRBV4-1 | TRBD1 | TGCGCCAGCAGCCAAACCGGGACAGGATCAAACTATGGCTACACCTTC | CASSQTGTGSNYGYTF
few | TRBJ2-5 | TRBV19 | - | TGTGCCAGTAGTTCTTGGTCCAGCCCCCAGTACTTC | CASSSWSSPQYF
- | TRBJ2-1 | TRBV6-5 | - | TGTGCCAGCAGGAAAACACAATACAATGAGCAGTTCTTC | CASRKTQYNEQFF
few | TRBJ1-5 | TRBV6-1 | - | TGTGCCAGCAGACCGGACAGTTATCAGCCCCAGCATTTT | CASRPDSYQPQHF
few | TRBJ1-5 | TRBV19 | TRBD1 | TGTGCCAGTAGTAGACGGACAGGGGATGGCAATCAGCCCCAGCATTTT | CASSRRTGDGNQPQHF
- | TRBJ2-5 | TRBV7-8 | TRBD2 | TGTGCCAGCACCAGACTAGCGGGGAAAGAGACCCAGTACTTC | CASTRLAGKETQYF
- | TRBJ1-5 | TRBV4-2 | - | TGTGCCAGCAGCGCCCGGGGGGATCGCGGCAATCAGCCCCAGCATTTT | CASSARGDRGNQPQHF
- | TRBJ2-5 | TRBV5-4 | TRBD2 | TGTGCCAGCAGCTCCGACGCGGGGGTGGGAGAGACCCAGTACTTC | CASSSDAGVGETQYF
many | TRBJ1-4 | TRBV7-2 | - | TGTGCCAGCAGCCCGGGAAGGGCTAATGAAAAACTGTTTTTT | CASSPGRANEKLFF
once | TRBJ2-1 | TRBV30 | - | TGTGCCTGGAGTGTTGTTAAGGGTGCGGGGCGAAGCTCCTACAATGAGCAGTTCTTC | CAWSVVKGAGRSSYNEQFF
few | TRBJ1-1 | TRBV10-3 | - | TGTGCCATCAGTGAGTCTATCATGAACACTGAAGCTTTCTTT | CAISESIMNTEAFF
- | TRBJ1-2 | TRBV19 | TRBD1 | TGTGCCAGTGAAGAAACAGGGGGCTGGGACTATGGCTACACCTTC | CASEETGGWDYGYTF
- | TRBJ1-5 | TRBV30 | - | TGTGCCTACGATCTTCCGGGACACCCGATGGGGCAGCATTTT | CAYDLPGHPMGQHF
- | TRBJ1-5 | TRBV9 | TRBD1 | TGTGCCAGCAGCCCCCGACAGGGCGAGAATCAGCCCCAGCATTTT | CASSPRQGENQPQHF
few | TRBJ1-4 | TRBV2 | - | TGTGCCAGCAGTGACTGGAATGAAAAACTGTTTTTT | CASSDWNEKLFF
- | TRBJ1-1 | TRBV5-1 | TRBD1 | TGCGCCAGCAGCGAACAGACAGGGGACACTGAAGCTTTCTTT | CASSEQTGDTEAFF
many | TRBJ1-2 | TRBV10-3 | TRBD1 | TGTGCCATCAGTGCCGGACAGGGGGCGGTTTATGGCTACACCTTC | CAISAGQGAVYGYTF
- | TRBJ1-1 | TRBV6-6 | - | TGTGCCAGCAGCCGTGAGGGCGTTACTGAAGCTTTCTTT | CASSREGVTEAFF
- | TRBJ1-1 | TRBV9 | - | TGTGCCAGCAGCGTAGCTGGGGGAATGAACACTGAAGCTTTCTTT | CASSVAGGMNTEAFF
few | TRBJ2-3 | TRBV30 | - | TGTGCCTGGAGTGTACTTTATTCTACGCAGTATTTT | CAWSVLYSTQYF
- | TRBJ2-7 | TRBV9 | - | TGTGCCAGCAGCCCGACCGGGACGCTAAGCTCCTACGAGCAGTACTTC | CASSPTGTLSSYEQYF
many | TRBJ1-1 | TRBV14 | TRBD1 | TGTGCCAGCAGCTACAGGGGAGTCTCTGAAGCTTTCTTT | CASSYRGVSEAFF
few | TRBJ1-2 | TRBV5-4 | TRBD1 | TGTGCCAGCAGCCTACTAGGGACAGGATTTATGGATGGCTACACCTTC | CASSLLGTGFMDGYTF
- | TRBJ2-1 | TRBV6-5 | - | TGTGCCAGCAGTTACTCCGACCCCTCCTACAATGAGCAGTTCTTC | CASSYSDPSYNEQFF
- | TRBJ2-7 | TRBV18 | TRBD2 | TGTGCCAGCTCACCAGGTAATAGGCTCCGCGGGGGGGCCTTCGGGTACGAGCAGTACTTC | CASSPGNRLRGGAFGYEQYF
few | TRBJ1-4 | TRBV5-1 | TRBD1 | TGCGCCAGCAGCTTTTCCGGACAGGGCCGGGAAAAACTGTTTTTT | CASSFSGQGREKLFF
- | TRBJ1-6 | TRBV9 | TRBD1 | TGTGCCAGCAGCGCCCCGGGGACAGGGAGGCAAAATTCACCCCTCCACTTT | CASSAPGTGRQNSPLHF
- | TRBJ1-1 | TRBV4-2 | TRBD1 | TGTGCCAGCAGCCGCGGGACAGGGGGCAAGTACACTGAAGCTTTCTTT | CASSRGTGGKYTEAFF
- | TRBJ2-1 | TRBV2 | - | TGTGCCAGCAGTGCAATCGACCTGTCGGCCTACAATGAGCAGTTCTTC | CASSAIDLSAYNEQFF
- | TRBJ1-2 | TRBV6-1 | - | TGTGCCAGCACCGACCGAGGGTATGGCTACACCTTC | CASTDRGYGYTF
- | TRBJ2-3 | TRBV18 | - | TGTGCCAGCTCACCAAGACAGCCGTACTCTACAGATACGCAGTATTTT | CASSPRQPYSTDTQYF
- | TRBJ2-7 | TRBV5-1 | TRBD1 | TGCGCCAGCAGCGCGGACAGGGGTTACGAGCAGTACTTC | CASSADRGYEQYF
- | TRBJ2-1 | TRBV4-1 | - | TGCGCCAGCAGCCTTAGAGGGACCGACAATGAGCAGTTCTTC | CASSLRGTDNEQFF
- | TRBJ1-5 | TRBV7-2 | TRBD1 | TGTGCCAGCAGCGGCCAAAACAGGGGGGGCAATCAGCCCCAGCATTTT | CASSGQNRGGNQPQHF
- | TRBJ2-1 | TRBV7-2 | - | TGTGCCAGCAGAAGCTACAATGAGCAGTTCTTC | CASRSYNEQFF
- | TRBJ1-1 | TRBV30 | - | TGTGCCTGGAGTGTACTCTTATCTCGGGACACTGAAGCTTTCTTT | CAWSVLLSRDTEAFF
- | TRBJ1-3 | TRBV18 | - | TGTGCCAGCTCACCACCGGGACTCAACTCTGGAAACACCATATATTTT | CASSPPGLNSGNTIYF
- | TRBJ2-7 | TRBV7-6 | - | TGTGCCAGCAGCCCAGGGGTAGGGCCGCGTTACGAGCAGTACTTC | CASSPGVGPRYEQYF
- | TRBJ2-2 | TRBV9 | - | TGTGCCAGCAGCGTAGTGGCTAGCGACACCGGGGAGCTGTTTTTT | CASSVVASDTGELFF
- | TRBJ2-1 | TRBV19 | TRBD2 | TGTGCCAGTAGTGAATCCCTTAGCGGGGGGCGGGATGAGCAGTTCTTC | CASSESLSGGRDEQFF
- | TRBJ1-4 | TRBV2 | - | TGTGCCAGCAGTTGGCGGCGGCAGGACCAGGTGGCTAATGAAAAACTGTTTTTT | CASSWRRQDQVANEKLFF
- | TRBJ1-1 | TRBV5-1 | TRBD1 | TGCGCCAGCAGCATCGGACAGGGGCCCTCCGAAGCTTTCTTT | CASSIGQGPSEAFF